This entry lists 12 T cell receptor beta chains sequenced from one sample in a study of PD-1 blockade in classical Hodgkin lymphoma. With no exception, relapse followed autologous stem cell transplantation in all patients, and brentuximab vedotin exposure varied. Here immunoSEQ multiplex PCR was the method, and the copy in TCRdb shows in-frame clones only, minus some. The sample shows about 40,000 clones, approximately 71% of them seen only once. The sample in question was peripheral blood mononuclear cells (PBMCs), obtained at baseline. The receptors stem from a human donor with classical Hodgkin lymphoma.

The CDR3 here is CAISESGLAGGWTEQFF. CDR3 nucleotide sequence: TGTGCCATCAGTGAGTCGGGACTAGCGGGGGGGTGGACCGAGCAGTTCTTC. V and J are TRBV10-3 and TRBJ2-1, with 16 bases identical to TRBD2. V gave up 0 bases and J gave up 10 bases; unmatched junction bases: 6. This CDR3 is built from 17 residues. Germline V lookup: CDR1 ENHRY, CDR2 SYGVKD.

The V and J genes are TRBV7-2 and TRBJ2-1, with 11 bases lining up with TRBD2. Per the germline V gene, CDR1 is SGHTA and CDR2 is FQGNSA. V dropped 1 base and J dropped 7; count of bases not matched to a gene: 6. The CDR3 has 16 amino acids. The CDR3 coding sequence is TGTGCCAGCAGCTTAGTGTCTAGCGGGGGGTTGAATGAGCAGTTCTTC. This translates into CASSLVSSGGLNEQFF.

This chain links TRBV5-4 with TRBJ2-5; 14 bases align to TRBD2. Trimming removed 3 bases from V and 7 bases from J; junction bases left unmatched: 14. This CDR3 has 18 residues. The germline V gene has CDR1 SGHNT and CDR2 YYREEE (reference sequence). CDR3 region: CASSYKTGTSGSEGTQYF. DNA of the CDR3: TGTGCCAGCAGCTACAAAACCGGGACTAGCGGGAGCGAAGGGACCCAGTACTTC.

The chain has TRBV5-1 and TRBJ1-5, with D perhaps TRBD1 (6 bases). Germline V gene lookup returns CDR1 SGHRS and CDR2 YFSETQ. The ends were cut back, 4 bases at V and 2 bases at J, with 19 bases in the middle. There are 17 residues in the CDR3. The CDR3 sequence is CASSPGGGAVGNQPQHF. CDR3 bases: TGCGCCAGCAGCCCGGGTGGGGGGGCGGTAGGCAATCAGCCCCAGCATTTT. The variable domain in full, completed from reference TRBV5-1 and TRBJ1-5, reads KAGVTQTPRYLIKTRGQQVTLSCSPISGHRSVSWYQQTPGQGLQFLFEYFSETQRNKGNFPGRFSGRQFSNSRSEMNVSTLELGDSALYLCASSPGGGAVGNQPQHFGDGTRLSIL.

The chain joins TRBV7-6 to TRBJ1-1; maybe TRBD1 (6 bases). The ends were cut back, 3 bases at V and 1 base at J, with 15 bases in the middle. There are 16 residues in the CDR3. Germline CDR1 and CDR2: SGHVS and FNYEAQ. This CDR3 is CASSLGGLGANTEAFF. For the CDR3, the DNA is TGTGCCAGCAGCTTGGGGGGGCTCGGGGCGAACACTGAAGCTTTCTTT. The whole variable domain, filled in from reference TRBV7-6 and TRBJ1-1, reads GAGVSQSPRYKVTKRGQDVALRCDPISGHVSLYWYRQALGQGPEFLTYFNYEAQQDKSGLPNDRFSAERPEGSISTLTIQRTEQRDSAMYRCASSLGGLGANTEAFFGQGTRLTVV.

The chain recombines TRBV7-9 with TRBJ2-4, with D tentatively TRBD1 (6 bases). Germline V gene sequence: CDR1 SEHNR, CDR2 FQNEAQ (reference sequence). The CDR3 sequence is 15 residues long. The V and J ends lost 6 bases and 4 bases respectively, with 16 bases between them. The CDR3 sequence: CASRKSGELKNIQYF. Here the CDR3 DNA reads TGTGCCAGCAGAAAATCAGGGGAACTTAAAAACATTCAGTACTTC.

This clone was observed a few times. The chain employs TRBV15 and TRBJ2-7; D may be TRBD1 (5 bases). V was clipped by 0 bases and J by 3 bases, with 9 bases between them. The V gene's germline CDR1 is LNHNV and CDR2 YYDKDF (reference sequence). The CDR3 sequence is 14 residues long. CDR3 loop: CATSRDGADYEQYF. Here the CDR3 DNA reads TGTGCCACCAGCAGAGATGGGGCAGACTACGAGCAGTACTTC.

The chain combines TRBV28 with TRBJ2-5; either TRBD1 or TRBD2 may fit D (5 bases each). This CDR3 contains 14 residues. V was shortened by 3 bases and J by 9 bases, with 17 bases between the two germline ends. Per the germline V gene, CDR1 is MDHEN and CDR2 is SYDVKM. CDR3 DNA sequence: TGTGCCAGCAGTTTGGGGCTGACGCCGGGGTCCCAGTACTTC. Its protein is CASSLGLTPGSQYF.

V usage is TRBV6-5 and J usage is TRBJ1-1, with D possibly being TRBD1 (6 bases). The CDR3 extends over 16 amino acids. Germline V lookup: CDR1 MNHEY, CDR2 SVGAGI. V gave up 4 bases and J gave up 4 bases, with 19 bases separating them. The CDR3 is CASSSRTVSTGTEAFF. CDR3 sequence (DNA): TGTGCCAGCAGTTCGAGGACAGTCTCCACGGGCACTGAAGCTTTCTTT.

This sequence joins TRBV15 and TRBJ2-5, with 7 bases matching TRBD2. The germline V gene encodes CDR1 LNHNV and CDR2 YYDKDF (reference sequence). V trimming: 0 bases; J trimming: 4 bases; junction bases outside the gene matches: 5. The CDR3 is 15 residues long. CDR3 sequence: CATSRDGRGAETQYF. For the CDR3, the DNA is TGTGCCACCAGCAGAGATGGGAGGGGCGCAGAGACCCAGTACTTC.

The rearrangement uses TRBV4-1 and TRBJ1-2; D not certain. CDR1 and CDR2 from the germline V gene are MGHRA and YSYEKL. Trimming shortened V by 0 bases and J by 2 bases, and 13 bases separated the two germline ends. The CDR3 is 16 amino acids. CDR3 sequence (DNA): TGCGCCAGCAGCCAAGATCGAACAGTCCAGAACTATGGCTACACCTTC. Its translation is CASSQDRTVQNYGYTF.

This clone turned up a few times. This CDR3 is CASTYGPVADTQYF. The CDR3 DNA sequence: TGTGCCAGCACCTACGGGCCAGTCGCAGATACGCAGTATTTT. The chain employs TRBV6-6 and TRBJ2-3; D is unresolved. Germline V gene data show CDR1 as MNHNY and CDR2 as SVGAGI (reference sequence). V dropped 7 bases and J dropped 4 bases, with 15 bases sitting between them. The CDR3 sequence is 14 residues long.